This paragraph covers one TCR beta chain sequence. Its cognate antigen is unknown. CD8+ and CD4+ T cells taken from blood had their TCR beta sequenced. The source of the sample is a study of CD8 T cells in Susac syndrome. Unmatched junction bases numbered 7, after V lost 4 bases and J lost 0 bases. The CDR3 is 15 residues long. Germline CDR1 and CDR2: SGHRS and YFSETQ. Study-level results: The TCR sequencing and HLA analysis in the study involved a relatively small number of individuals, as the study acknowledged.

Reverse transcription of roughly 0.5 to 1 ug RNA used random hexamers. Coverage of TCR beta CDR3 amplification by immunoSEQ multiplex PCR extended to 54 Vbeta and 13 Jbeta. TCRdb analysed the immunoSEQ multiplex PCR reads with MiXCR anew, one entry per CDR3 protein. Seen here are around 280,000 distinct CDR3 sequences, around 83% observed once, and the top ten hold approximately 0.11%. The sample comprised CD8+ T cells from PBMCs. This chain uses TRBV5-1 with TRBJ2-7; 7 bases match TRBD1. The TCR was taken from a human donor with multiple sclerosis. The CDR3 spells CASSTQGTDSYEQYF. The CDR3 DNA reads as TGCGCCAGCAGCACGCAAGGGACAGACTCCTACGAGCAGTACTTC.